The sample holds a few counts of the clone carrying this TCR beta chain. What it binds is not known. This entry comes from a study of identical twins. Study-wide results and limits: Abundant beta clonotypes from cord blood bore fewer insertions; memory repertoires lacked this pattern.

Unique molecular identifiers were present on cDNA, and template switching added a universal primer site. TCRdb reprocessed the 5' RACE reads via MiXCR and lists one record per CDR3 protein. Of some 900,000 distinct CDR3 sequences detected, approximately 13% appear once; the ten largest clones hold around 1.5%. In germline, CDR1 is LGHDT, CDR2 YNNKEL (reference sequence). The CDR3 is 14 amino acids. The V and J ends lost 7 bases and 0 bases respectively, with 12 bases between them. This sample also appeared in a second study, on yellow fever vaccine responses in identical twins.

Sequenced material: PBMCs. The chain carries TRBV3-1 and TRBJ1-2; D is ambiguous. The sequence came from a woman aged 18-29 years in good health. The CDR3 region is CASTRDTANYGYTF. CDR3 nucleotide sequence: TGTGCCAGCACCCGAGACACCGCTAACTATGGCTACACCTTC.